The 10 T cell receptor beta chains presented below share a single source sample, sequenced in a study of human T cells and chemical hapten exposure. Via MiXCR, TCRdb re-called the RACE reads, giving one row per CDR3 protein. The sample lists 25,000 to 35,000 distinct CDR3 sequences, about 7.2% seen once, with 9% to 10% in the top ten. Time point meaning: healthy volunteer bleed at 2 weeks. Extraction yielded total RNA from whole blood (unfractionated). Sequencing was performed on whole blood. These receptors were collected from a human donor in good health. Some clones in this sample may be carry-over from other donors' samples.

The chain is built from TRBV5-6 and TRBJ2-7, with D perhaps matching TRBD1 or TRBD2 (5 bases each). The CDR3 contains 13 residues. Germline V gene data show CDR1 as SGHDT and CDR2 as YYEEEE. Between the trimmed V and J ends, which lost 3 bases and 3 bases, there was a span of 10 bases. This chain's CDR3 is CASSSGTDYEQYF. CDR3 sequence (DNA): TGTGCCAGCAGCTCCGGGACCGACTACGAGCAGTACTTC.

This clonotype was detected only a few times. The chain carries TRBV7-9 and TRBJ2-1; D is unclear. Germline CDR1 and CDR2: SEHNR and FQNEAQ (reference sequence). V was clipped by 6 bases and J by 8 bases, with 14 bases between them. This CDR3 has 13 residues. The CDR3 sequence is CASRHGSSDEQFF. In DNA form, the CDR3 reads TGTGCCAGCAGGCACGGAAGTTCGGATGAGCAGTTCTTC.

This clonotype was picked up a small number of times. This chain connects TRBV7-6 to TRBJ1-2; D is perhaps TRBD1 (6 bases). V was pared by 5 bases and J by 1 base, with 8 bases between. The CDR3 is 13 amino acids. Per the germline V gene, CDR1 is SGHVS and CDR2 is FNYEAQ. The CDR3 DNA sequence: TGTGCCAGCAGCCCGGACAGTAACTATGGCTACACCTTC. Its protein product is CASSPDSNYGYTF.

The CDR3 region is CSARGRVSEQFF. The CDR3 bases are TGCAGTGCTAGAGGACGAGTATCTGAGCAGTTCTTC. The J gene is TRBJ2-1, the V gene TRBV20-1; D gene uncertain. The CDR3 is made up of 12 amino acids. Germline values: CDR1 DFQATT, CDR2 SNEGSKA (reference sequence). The V gene lost 1 base and the J gene lost 9 bases, with 10 bases spanning the gap.

This clonotype was counted between two and nine times. This sequence joins TRBV2 and TRBJ1-4, with D possibly TRBD1 on 5 matching bases. Deletions cut 8 bases from V and 8 bases from J, with 15 bases between. The CDR3 is 13 amino acids. Per germline, CDR1 SNHLY and CDR2 FYNNEI. CDR3: CASSLGPGEKLFF. CDR3 in DNA: TGTGCCAGCTCGTTGGGGCCGGGGGAAAAACTGTTTTTT.

This chain uses TRBV12-5 with TRBJ1-1; D may be TRBD1 (6 bases). V was clipped by 4 bases and J by 11 bases, with 11 bases between them. In germline, CDR1 is LGHNT, CDR2 FRNRAP. The CDR3 loop spans 11 amino acids. This CDR3 reads CASGWGRNAFF. The CDR3 nucleotides read TGTGCTAGTGGTTGGGGGCGGAATGCTTTCTTT.

The chain recombines TRBV7-9 with TRBJ1-1; D unresolved. V shed 3 bases and J shed 0 bases, with 8 bases lying between them. The CDR3 sequence is 14 residues long. Germline values: CDR1 SEHNR, CDR2 FQNEAQ (reference sequence). This CDR3 is CASSFVEMNTEAFF. CDR3 in DNA: TGTGCCAGCAGCTTTGTCGAGATGAACACTGAAGCTTTCTTT.

This clonotype was counted ten times or more. The chain combines TRBV3-1 with TRBJ1-1; D remains ambiguous. The V gene's germline CDR1 is LGHDT and CDR2 YNNKEL (reference sequence). The ends were cut back, 1 base at V and 1 base at J, with 7 bases in the middle. The CDR3 has 14 residues. The DNA for the CDR3 is TGTGCCAGCAGCCAAGTGGAGGGGAACACTGAAGCTTTCTTT. The encoded protein is CASSQVEGNTEAFF.

At least ten counts were recorded for this clonotype. The chain joins TRBV29-1 to TRBJ2-3; TRBD1 matches 8 bases. The V and J ends lost 3 bases and 5 bases, in that order; junction bases with no gene match: 4. The CDR3 is 13 residues long. Germline V lookup: CDR1 SQVTM, CDR2 ANQGSEA. CDR3 sequence reads: CSVDGQGGDTQYF. For the CDR3, the DNA is TGCAGCGTTGATGGACAGGGAGGAGATACGCAGTATTTT.

This clonotype was observed at least ten times. The chain recombines TRBV9 with TRBJ1-6; D not resolved. Per the germline V gene, CDR1 is SGDLS and CDR2 is YYNGEE. The V end was cut by 3 bases, the J end by 5 bases, with 9 bases between. The CDR3 spans 14 residues. In DNA form, the CDR3 reads TGTGCCAGCAGCGACGGGGAAAATAATTCACCCCTCCACTTT. It encodes CASSDGENNSPLHF.